One sample yielded the 21 T cell receptor beta chains listed below, sequenced in a study of cytomegalovirus exposure and HLA in healthy donors. The primer mix had 60 Vbeta and 13 Jbeta primers. Assay used: immunoSEQ multiplex PCR; TCRdb lists only in-frame clones, some missing. The sample contains around 40,000 clones, about 80% of which appear only once. The sequenced sample consisted of PBMCs. These receptors all stem from a man aged 25-45 years in good health and CMV-seronegative.

The V gene is TRBV5-4, the J gene TRBJ2-2, with TRBD2 as a possible D gene (6 bases). The CDR3 runs 16 residues. V was shortened by 1 base and J by 6 bases, with 16 bases between the two germline ends. CDR1 and CDR2 (germline): SGHNT, YYREEE (reference sequence). CDR3 in DNA: TGTGCCAGCAGCTTGTATAGCCCGGGAGCCGCCGGGGAGCTGTTTTTT. This gives the protein CASSLYSPGAAGELFF.

The chain uses TRBV30 and TRBJ2-7; D unclear. The CDR3 extends over 12 amino acids. The V and J ends lost 0 bases and 8 bases respectively, with 11 bases between them. The V gene's germline CDR1 is GTSNPN and CDR2 SVGIG (reference sequence). This CDR3 is CAWSVFRSQQYF. The CDR3 DNA is TGTGCCTGGAGTGTTTTCCGGTCACAGCAGTACTTC.

This chain connects TRBV27 to TRBJ2-7; 10 bases line up with TRBD2. CDR3 length: 17 residues. Germline V gene sequence: CDR1 MNHEY, CDR2 SMNVEV (reference sequence). The V and J ends lost 1 base and 4 bases, in that order; junction bases with no gene match: 10. CDR3 DNA: TGTGCCAGCAGTTTATTCCCCACGAGCGGGAGGGCTTACGAGCAGTACTTC. Protein product: CASSLFPTSGRAYEQYF.

The rearrangement joins TRBV7-9 to TRBJ2-3, with D perhaps matching TRBD1 (6 bases). V was pared by 5 bases and J by 5 bases, with 8 bases between. The CDR3 is made up of 12 amino acids. Germline CDR1 SEHNR, CDR2 FQNEAQ (reference sequence). The CDR3 region has the DNA TGTGCCAGCAGCCCGACAGGAGATACGCAGTATTTT. Its protein is CASSPTGDTQYF.

This clone was seen only a few times. This rearrangement joins TRBV28 to TRBJ2-5, with 16 bases aligning to TRBD2. With 6 bases clipped from V and 4 bases from J, the junction kept 8 bases outside the gene matches. The germline V gene has CDR1 MDHEN and CDR2 SYDVKM. The CDR3 is made up of 17 amino acids. As DNA, the CDR3 is TGTGCCAGCAGGACTGGGACTAGCGGGAGGGCCGGAGAGACCCAGTACTTC. Protein product: CASRTGTSGRAGETQYF.

The CDR3 region has the DNA TGTGCCAGCAGCCCCTCGTCTAGCGGGGGTCCCGATACGCAGTATTTT. It encodes CASSPSSSGGPDTQYF. This rearrangement joins TRBV7-3 to TRBJ2-3; 10 bases match TRBD2. V lost 5 bases, J lost 6 bases, and 11 bases stayed unmatched. This CDR3 is built from 16 residues. Germline CDR1 SGHTA, CDR2 FQGTGA.

The V gene is TRBV7-9, the J gene TRBJ2-7; TRBD2 aligns across 10 bases. Germline loops: CDR1 SEHNR, CDR2 FQNEAQ (reference sequence). Trimming cost V 3 bases and J 1 base; bases outside gene matches: 9. The CDR3 extends over 17 amino acids. CDR3 coding DNA: TGTGCCAGCAGCTTCGGGCTAGCGGGAGTGAGTTCCTACGAGCAGTACTTC. Translating gives CASSFGLAGVSSYEQYF.

This clone was counted only a few times. Other nucleotide sequences in the sample specify the same CDR3. This chain joins TRBV9 and TRBJ1-1; D unresolved. The germline V gene has CDR1 SGDLS and CDR2 YYNGEE. V was clipped by 0 bases and J by 4 bases, with 10 bases between them. The CDR3 contains 14 residues. CDR3 sequence: CASSVGGLSTEAFF. In DNA form, the CDR3 reads TGTGCCAGCAGCGTAGGAGGGTTGAGCACTGAAGCTTTCTTT.

The chain uses TRBV5-1 and TRBJ1-3; a weak D match, TRBD1 (5 bases). The CDR3 spans 14 residues. Trimming shortened V by 7 bases and J by 3 bases, and 14 bases separated the two germline ends. Germline CDR1 is SGHRS and CDR2 is YFSETQ. Written as DNA, the CDR3 is TGCGCCAGCCGCACCGACGGGGGTGGAAACACCATATATTTT. Protein sequence: CASRTDGGGNTIYF.

This rearrangement joins TRBV9 to TRBJ1-2; 8 positions agree with TRBD1. Germline values: CDR1 SGDLS, CDR2 YYNGEE. There are 16 residues in the CDR3. V shed 1 base, J shed 10 bases, and the junction held 15 bases outside the gene matches. CDR3 in amino acids: CASSVTPTRNRGYYTF. The DNA of the CDR3 is TGTGCCAGCAGCGTAACCCCTACTCGCAACAGGGGGTACTACACCTTC.

The gene calls are TRBV30 and TRBJ2-7; D might be TRBD1 (5 bases). The CDR3 contains 13 residues. With 2 bases removed from V and 3 bases from J, the gap between germline ends came to 11 bases. Germline V CDR1 and CDR2: GTSNPN, SVGIG (reference sequence). CDR3 residues: CAWSPDKYYEQYF. The DNA of the CDR3 is TGTGCCTGGAGTCCGGACAAATACTACGAGCAGTACTTC.

The chain is built from TRBV9 and TRBJ2-5, with D possibly matching TRBD2 (5 bases). The CDR3 length is 16 residues. Trimming stripped 0 bases from V and 2 bases from J, with 14 bases between. Germline values: CDR1 SGDLS, CDR2 YYNGEE. DNA for the CDR3: TGTGCCAGCAGCGTAGCTGCGGTGGACTCTCAAGAGACCCAGTACTTC. It translates to CASSVAAVDSQETQYF. The full variable domain, with the rest looked up from reference TRBV9 and TRBJ2-5, is DSGVTQTPKHLITATGQRVTLRCSPRSGDLSVYWYQQSLDQGLQFLIQYYNGEERAKGNILERFSAQQFPDLHSELNLSSLELGDSALYFCASSVAAVDSQETQYFGPGTRLLVL.

The V call is TRBV5-4, the J call TRBJ1-1; D is perhaps TRBD1 (6 bases). Trimming took 5 bases from V and 1 from J, leaving 12 bases between them. The germline gives CDR1 SGHNT, CDR2 YYREEE (reference sequence). This CDR3 spans 14 amino acids. The CDR3, as DNA: TGTGCCAGCAGACCTACAGGGACGAACACTGAAGCTTTCTTT. Protein: CASRPTGTNTEAFF. Looking up the rest from reference TRBV5-4 and TRBJ1-1 gives the full variable domain: ETGVTQSPTHLIKTRGQQVTLRCSSQSGHNTVSWYQQALGQGPQFIFQYYREEENGRGNFPPRFSGLQFPNYSSELNVNALELDDSALYLCASRPTGTNTEAFFGQGTRLTVV.

The chain links TRBV7-9 to TRBJ1-1, with D possibly matching TRBD1 (5 bases). V was pared by 1 base and J by 3 bases, with 12 bases between. The CDR3 runs 15 residues. CDR1 SEHNR and CDR2 FQNEAQ come from the germline V gene (reference sequence). CDR3 DNA: TGTGCCAGCAGCTTAGGGGGCGGTGGAGACACTGAAGCTTTCTTT. The encoded protein is CASSLGGGGDTEAFF.

The chain employs TRBV19 and TRBJ2-2; D unclear. CDR1 is LNHDA, CDR2 SQIVND, per germline (reference sequence). The CDR3 consists of 15 residues. Trimming cost V 4 bases and J 3 bases, with 12 bases left between them. The DNA for the CDR3 is TGTGCCAGTAGTACCCTCTACCCCTACACCGGGGAGCTGTTTTTT. As protein: CASSTLYPYTGELFF.

The gene calls are TRBV5-4 and TRBJ2-3; D is unclear. The CDR3 spans 12 residues. With 4 bases removed from V and 7 bases from J, the gap between germline ends came to 10 bases. Germline values: CDR1 SGHNT, CDR2 YYREEE (reference sequence). In DNA, the CDR3 is TGTGCCAGCAGCCCCAGGTCCAATACGCAGTATTTT. Translating it yields CASSPRSNTQYF.

V is TRBV25-1 and J is TRBJ1-1, with D maybe TRBD1 (6 bases). The ends were cut back, 1 base at V and 11 bases at J, with 14 bases in the middle. Germline V CDR1 and CDR2: MGHDK, SYGVNS. The length of the CDR3 is 13 residues. The CDR3 here is CASSELLVRGAFF. Written as DNA, the CDR3 is TGTGCCAGCAGTGAATTGTTAGTCAGGGGCGCTTTCTTT.

The rearrangement links TRBV5-3 to TRBJ2-2, with TRBD1 matching over 7 bases. TRBV5-3 is marked as an open reading frame, function uncertain. CDR3 length: 17 amino acids. Unmatched junction bases numbered 14, after V lost 5 bases and J lost 4 bases. The CDR3 spells CARSPDRTTRSTGELFF. The CDR3 coding sequence is TGTGCCAGAAGTCCGGACAGGACGACGAGGAGCACCGGGGAGCTGTTTTTT.

A single count supports this clone. The chain's CDR3 is CASSFSGSSQETQYF. CDR3 bases: TGTGCCAGCAGCTTTAGCGGAAGCTCCCAAGAGACCCAGTACTTC. The V gene is TRBV7-2, the J gene TRBJ2-5; the D gene is possibly TRBD2 (6 bases). The CDR3 has 15 residues. V dropped 3 bases and J dropped 1 base, with 12 bases sitting between them. Germline assignment: CDR1 SGHTA and CDR2 FQGNSA.

There are a few counts of this clone. The chain has TRBV28 and TRBJ2-1; D gene uncertain. Trimming removed 8 bases at V and 5 bases at J, with 13 bases between. The CDR3 is 13 amino acids. CDR1 and CDR2 from the germline V gene are MDHEN and SYDVKM. The CDR3 coding sequence is TGTGCCAGCCGGCCCCGCGGTAACAATGAGCAGTTCTTC. Translating it yields CASRPRGNNEQFF.

This clone was seen a single time. The chain recombines TRBV25-1 with TRBJ1-1; D is perhaps TRBD1 (5 bases). V gave up 10 bases and J gave up 0 bases, with 12 bases separating them. Per germline, CDR1 MGHDK and CDR2 SYGVNS. This CDR3 comprises 13 residues. For the CDR3, the DNA is TGTGCCACCGGAGGGGCAATGAACACTGAAGCTTTCTTT. Translation: CATGGAMNTEAFF.